This T cell receptor beta chain stems from a study of blood T cells in healthy people across ages. Comment on this clonotype: The antigen is not known.

Study outcomes and limitations: CMV status of donors was not determined, possibly confounding expanded clonotype changes. Measured against age, TCR beta diversity per million T cells decreased in a roughly linear manner. A strong correlation between TCR beta diversity and naive T cell percentage was seen.

The CDR3 covers 12 residues. The germline CDR1 and CDR2 sequences are SQVTM and ANQGSEA. Alongside a J-beta primer mix, a sample-barcoded 5' primer served in a second PCR lasting 7 to 11 cycles. Each of the samples gave a minimum of 2.5 million paired-end reads that contained CDR3. In TCRdb, the 5' RACE reads were re-called with MiXCR into one record per CDR3 protein. Of approximately 1.5 million distinct CDR3 sequences listed, roughly a third are singletons. This TCR was recovered from a woman in her thirties in good health. The chain is built from TRBV29-1 and TRBJ2-5; D is unclear. The J call may be mistaken, given a closer DNA end match to TRBJ2-7. The sequencing sample was made of blood. The CDR3: CNVKSDGYEQYF. The DNA for the CDR3 is TGCAACGTAAAATCCGACGGCTACGAGCAGTACTTC.